Listed here is a single TCR beta chain. Patients in Seattle were enrolled during active infection, then followed longitudinally. Study processing details: Amplification of reference gene primers was used by the study to estimate nucleated cell counts. Measured with immunoSEQ multiplex PCR; TCRdb has only the in-frame clones, and not every one. The V and J calls and the clone size are those of that table, but D and trimming were determined from the DNA. The top ten hold roughly 0.84% of the sample, which has under 550,000 clones, roughly 89% seen once. These data originate in a study of blood T cell repertoires in COVID-19. Study overall: Italy, Spain and the United States were the sources of the convalescent and acute COVID-19 samples.

Trimming removed 6 bases at V and 0 bases at J, with 15 bases between. In germline, CDR1 is SGHAT, CDR2 FQNNGV. This CDR3 has 15 residues. The specimen sequenced was peripheral blood. This chain links TRBV11-2 with TRBJ2-7; D is possibly TRBD1 (5 bases). The TCR originated in a man between 18 and 35 years old with COVID-19, enrolled during active disease. The CDR3 protein is CASSSDPTVSYEQYF. The CDR3 region has the DNA TGTGCCAGCAGTTCTGATCCGACAGTCTCCTACGAGCAGTACTTC.